Following are 10 T cell receptor beta chains from one sample sequenced in a study of beta chain features in type 1 diabetes. Isolated RNA was reverse transcribed in full, so expressed TCRB transcripts were sequenced. TCRdb keeps only in-frame clones here, not all; method: immunoSEQ multiplex PCR. The table lists under 400,000 clones, 11% to 15% of them singletons. What was sequenced was central memory CD4+ T cells from blood. These receptor sequences come from a man aged 25-45 years in good health.

This chain uses TRBV7-8 with TRBJ1-2; D is perhaps TRBD1 (5 bases). Looked up from germline, CDR1 is SGHVS and CDR2 is FQNEAQ. The CDR3 length is 14 residues. V was clipped by 0 bases and J by 4 bases, with 9 bases between them. CDR3 sequence reads: CASSLAGQAYGYTF. The CDR3 nucleotides are TGTGCCAGCAGCTTAGCGGGGCAGGCCTATGGCTACACCTTC.

The V call is TRBV2, the J call TRBJ2-2, with 12 nucleotides matching TRBD1. There are 15 residues in the CDR3. The V gene's germline CDR1 is SNHLY and CDR2 FYNNEI. Losses at the gene ends were 5 bases for V and 6 bases for J; bases not matched to a gene: 4. CDR3 DNA: TGTGCCAGCAGTACCGGGACAGGGGGCTCCGGGGAGCTGTTTTTT. Its translation is CASSTGTGGSGELFF.

The sample holds a few counts of this clone. V usage is TRBV7-2 and J usage is TRBJ1-2; 8 bases align to TRBD1. This CDR3 is built from 14 residues. V gave up 4 bases and J gave up 4 bases; unmatched junction bases: 5. The germline gives CDR1 SGHTA, CDR2 FQGNSA. The CDR3 DNA sequence: TGTGCCAGCAGCTCCTCAGGGGGCTCCTATGGCTACACCTTC. Amino acids: CASSSSGGSYGYTF.

This clone showed up just a few times. The chain couples TRBV4-2 to TRBJ2-3, with 8 positions matching TRBD2. Germline CDR1 reads LGHNA; CDR2 reads YNFKEQ. Losses at the gene ends were 0 bases for V and 7 bases for J; bases not matched to a gene: 18. This CDR3 has 19 amino acids. For the CDR3, the DNA is TGTGCCAGCAGCCAAGATCTAATGTTAGGGGCGGGGGGCCAAAATACGCAGTATTTT. Amino acid sequence: CASSQDLMLGAGGQNTQYF.

This clone was counted a few times. The rearrangement links TRBV25-1 to TRBJ1-5, with a tentative D call TRBD1 (6 bases). Per germline, CDR1 MGHDK and CDR2 SYGVNS. Trimming took off 1 base at V and 2 bases at J, with 15 bases between the two ends. The CDR3 runs to 17 residues. This CDR3 is CASSESDQGLGNQPQHF. The CDR3, as DNA: TGTGCCAGCAGTGAATCGGACCAGGGGTTGGGCAATCAGCCCCAGCATTTT.

The rearrangement joins TRBV20-1 to TRBJ2-5; D unresolved. This CDR3 comprises 11 residues. V shed 5 bases and J shed 5 bases, with 9 bases lying between them. The germline CDR1 and CDR2 sequences are DFQATT and SNEGSKA (reference sequence). The CDR3 spells CSAVLPETQYF. CDR3 nucleotides: TGCAGTGCTGTCCTACCGGAGACCCAGTACTTC.

This clone was detected only a few times. The chain links TRBV4-2 to TRBJ2-5; 14 bases fit TRBD2. There are 17 residues in the CDR3. The J segment lost 4 bases and the V segment lost 4 bases, leaving 8 bases of the junction unmatched. Germline V gives CDR1 LGHNA, CDR2 YNFKEQ. The DNA for the CDR3 is TGTGCCAGCAGCCGTTCTGCGGGGACTAGCGGGAGAGAGACCCAGTACTTC. Amino acids: CASSRSAGTSGRETQYF.

The CDR3 DNA is TGTGCCAGCAGTGCGGCGGGACTAGTGGAGACCCAGTACTTC. Residues: CASSAAGLVETQYF. V usage is TRBV7-2 and J usage is TRBJ2-5, with 8 bases identical to TRBD2. Germline V gene sequence: CDR1 SGHTA, CDR2 FQGNSA. CDR3 length: 14 amino acids. Trimming cost V 6 bases and J 5 bases; bases outside gene matches: 8.

This clone was recorded many times. The rearrangement uses TRBV7-2 and TRBJ2-5, with TRBD2 identical over 8 bases. The trim removed 3 bases at V and 5 bases at J, leaving 2 bases unmatched. The CDR3 consists of 13 residues. Germline CDR1 is SGHTA and CDR2 is FQGNSA. The CDR3 bases are TGTGCCAGCAGCTTGGGACTAGTGGAGACCCAGTACTTC. Protein sequence: CASSLGLVETQYF. The full variable domain, with the rest looked up from reference TRBV7-2 and TRBJ2-5, is GAGVSQSPSNKVTEKGKDVELRCDPISGHTALYWYRQSLGQGLEFLIYFQGNSAPDKSGLPSDRFSAERTGGSVSTLTIQRTQQEDSAVYLCASSLGLVETQYFGPGTRLLVL.

This clone was observed a few times. V and J are TRBV11-2 and TRBJ2-4; D is uncertain. Trimming stripped 0 bases from V and 8 bases from J, with 8 bases between. Per germline, CDR1 SGHAT and CDR2 FQNNGV. The CDR3 extends over 13 amino acids. CDR3: CASSLDRHDIQYF. For the CDR3, the DNA is TGTGCCAGCAGCTTAGATCGGCACGACATTCAGTACTTC. The full variable domain, completed using reference TRBV11-2 and TRBJ2-4, is EAGVAQSPRYKIIEKRQSVAFWCNPISGHATLYWYQQILGQGPKLLIQFQNNGVVDDSQLPKDRFSAERLKGVDSTLKIQPAKLEDSAVYLCASSLDRHDIQYFGAGTRLSVL.